This section outlines one TCR beta chain sequence together with its context. The antigen is undetermined. The sample comes from a study of T cells in localized non-small cell lung cancer. Study-wide points: Without multi-region sequencing, intratumor heterogeneity could not be excluded. Uninvolved adjacent lung had higher T cell clonality than tumor and all other tissues. Within adjacent lung there appeared a median roughly 60 of the top 100 tumor clones. Longer overall survival was linked to higher blood T cell density.

The protocol was immunoSEQ multiplex PCR, while the TCRdb copy is restricted to in-frame clones and leaves out a portion. The profile covers over 20,000 clones, with 65% to 85% appearing a single time and 9.6% taken by the ten largest. The specimen was peripheral blood, collected before any cancer treatment. This sequence originates from a man between 40 and 70 years old with stage III squamous cell lung carcinoma.

The DNA of the CDR3 is TGTGCCAGCAGCTTAAGAAAGGGGACCACTGAAGCTTTCTTT. It encodes CASSLRKGTTEAFF. V is TRBV11-1 and J is TRBJ1-1; weak D call: TRBD1 (5 bases). Germline-derived CDR1 and CDR2 are SGHAT and FQDESV (reference sequence). V was shortened by 2 bases and J by 4 bases, with 11 bases between the two germline ends. The CDR3 sequence is 14 residues long. The full variable domain, with the rest looked up from reference TRBV11-1 and TRBJ1-1, is EAEVAQSPRYKITEKSQAVAFWCDPISGHATLYWYRQILGQGPELLVQFQDESVVDDSQLPKDRFSAERLKGVDSTLKIQPAELGDSAMYLCASSLRKGTTEAFFGQGTRLTVV.